The 6 T cell receptor beta chains below come from one sample, sequenced in a study of shared clonotypes between healthy human individuals. The repertoire was sequenced with immunoSEQ multiplex PCR; TCRdb's copy has only in-frame clones and lacks some. Of approximately 1,000,000 clones in the sample, about four fifths were seen once. Sequencing was carried out using memory CD4+ T cells from PBMCs. Indicated subset: CD45RA-negative fraction. These receptors all come from a man aged 18 to 29 in good health. Some clones in this sample may be carry-over from other donors' samples.

V and J are TRBV6-4 and TRBJ1-2; 8 positions match TRBD1. This CDR3 is 15 amino acids long. Germline CDR1 is MRHNA and CDR2 is SNTAGT. Trimming at V came to 3 bases and at J to 1 base, leaving 4 bases not matched to a gene. Here the CDR3 DNA reads TGTGCCAGCAGTGAAGGACAGGGACGTAACTATGGCTACACCTTC. Protein sequence: CASSEGQGRNYGYTF.

DNA of the CDR3: TGTGCCAGCAGCGCTCTGGGACTTCCATTAGAGACCCAGTACTTC. This gives the protein CASSALGLPLETQYF. The gene calls are TRBV2 and TRBJ2-5; tentative D call: TRBD2 (6 bases). The CDR3 has 15 residues. Germline V gene sequence: CDR1 SNHLY, CDR2 FYNNEI. Trimming left V 6 bases short and J 4 bases short, with 18 bases between.

V gene TRBV5-1 combines with J gene TRBJ2-3; TRBD2 agrees at 11 bases. Germline V gene lookup returns CDR1 SGHRS and CDR2 YFSETQ. This CDR3 comprises 16 residues. With V trimmed by 4 bases and J by 3 bases, 7 bases remained unmatched. The CDR3 reads CASSGGSSGGTDTQYF. The CDR3 coding sequence is TGCGCCAGCAGCGGCGGGTCTAGCGGGGGGACAGATACGCAGTATTTT.

Only a few counts were recorded for this clone. The chain has TRBV9 and TRBJ1-4, with unresolved D. Germline V lookup: CDR1 SGDLS, CDR2 YYNGEE. There are 14 residues in the CDR3. The V gene lost 4 bases and the J gene lost 10 bases, with 17 bases spanning the gap. CDR3 sequence: CASSQEGWGGKLFF. For the CDR3, the DNA is TGTGCCAGCAGCCAGGAGGGCTGGGGTGGAAAACTGTTTTTT.

The chain is built from TRBV7-2 and TRBJ1-3; unclear D gene. The germline V gene has CDR1 SGHTA and CDR2 FQGNSA. Trimming removed 1 base at V and 2 bases at J, with 9 bases between. CDR3 size: 15 residues. This CDR3 is CASSLGSEPGNTIYF. The CDR3 DNA sequence: TGTGCCAGCAGCTTAGGGTCAGAACCTGGAAACACCATATATTTT.

The CDR3 DNA reads TGTGCCAGCAGCTTAACCGGACAGGTAGCAGATACGCAGTATTTT. It specifies CASSLTGQVADTQYF. The V gene is TRBV7-3, the J gene TRBJ2-3; 7 nucleotides align to TRBD1. Germline V gene lookup returns CDR1 SGHTA and CDR2 FQGTGA. V shed 0 bases, J shed 4 bases, and the junction held 4 bases outside the gene matches. CDR3 size: 15 residues. The full variable domain, completed using reference TRBV7-3 and TRBJ2-3, is GAGVSQTPSNKVTEKGKYVELRCDPISGHTALYWYRQSLGQGPEFLIYFQGTGAADDSGLPNDRFFAVRPEGSVSTLKIQRTERGDSAVYLCASSLTGQVADTQYFGPGTRLTVL.